The next 17 T cell receptor beta chains were all read from a single sample in a study of molecular identifiers for immune sequencing clone quantification. TCRdb processed the PCR reads anew with MiXCR; each CDR3 protein has one entry. The data contain over 550,000 distinct CDR3 sequences, less than 30% of them seen just once; the ten biggest clones take up approximately 0.75%. Sequenced: naive CD8+ T cells from blood, with Jurkat cell RNA spiked in. Documented subset: FACS-sorted CD8+CD4-CCR7+CD45RA+ naive T cells. These receptors came from a human donor in good health. Some libraries in this study had Jurkat cell RNA spiked in.

This clonotype was picked up many times. V gene TRBV5-1 combines with J gene TRBJ1-5, with unresolved D. This CDR3 region has 15 residues. V lost 0 bases and J lost 0, with 7 bases in between. Germline loops: CDR1 SGHRS, CDR2 YFSETQ. The CDR3 reads CASSLDGDSNQPQHF. The CDR3 nucleotides are TGCGCCAGCAGCTTGGACGGAGATAGCAATCAGCCCCAGCATTTT.

This chain connects TRBV7-9 to TRBJ2-3; 8 bases map to TRBD2. V was pared by 1 base and J by 3 bases, with 9 bases of the junction left unmatched. The germline V gene encodes CDR1 SEHNR and CDR2 FQNEAQ (reference sequence). There are 17 residues in the CDR3. CDR3 DNA: TGTGCCAGCAGCTTAGATCGGTTTGTAGCGGGAACAGATACGCAGTATTTT. It translates to CASSLDRFVAGTDTQYF. Together with reference TRBV7-9 and TRBJ2-3, the CDR3 gives the full variable domain: DTGVSQNPRHKITKRGQNVTFRCDPISEHNRLYWYRQTLGQGPEFLTYFQNEAQLEKSRLLSDRFSAERPKGSFSTLEIQRTEQGDSAMYLCASSLDRFVAGTDTQYFGPGTRLTVL.

This clonotype was counted many times. The gene calls are TRBV11-2 and TRBJ2-7, with 7 positions matching TRBD2. The CDR3 sequence is 14 residues long. Germline assignment: CDR1 SGHAT and CDR2 FQNNGV. V lost 5 bases and J lost 6; bases outside the gene matches: 10. For the CDR3, the DNA is TGTGCCAGCAGCCACGGAGGCGGGAGTAGCGAGCAGTACTTC. Translation: CASSHGGGSSEQYF.

The table lists this clonotype with many counts. CDR3 loop: CASSHGMNTEAFF. The CDR3 DNA reads TGTGCCAGCAGTCATGGGATGAACACTGAAGCTTTCTTT. The chain carries TRBV6-5 and TRBJ1-1; no reliable D call. Trimming took off 5 bases at V and 0 bases at J, with 7 bases between the two ends. The CDR3 length is 13 residues. Germline V gene data show CDR1 as MNHEY and CDR2 as SVGAGI.

In the case of this clonotype: One end of the junction fails to match germline, which may point to a read error. The rearrangement uses TRBV9 and TRBJ2-7; D unclear. CDR1 SGDLS and CDR2 YYNGEE come from the germline V gene. The length of the CDR3 is 13 residues. CDR3 region: CASSVGSVGERYF. CDR3 bases: TGTGCCAGCAGCGTAGGGTCCGTGGGCGAGCGGTACTTC. The variable domain in full, with the rest retrieved from reference TRBV9 and TRBJ2-7, is DSGVTQTPKHLITATGQRVTLRCSPRSGDLSVYWYQQSLDQGLQFLIQYYNGEERAKGNILERFSAQQFPDLHSELNLSSLELGDSALYFCASSVGSVGERYFGPGTRLTVT.

Remarks on this clonotype: Germline is not matched at one junction end, which may reflect a read error. The V gene is TRBV19, the J gene TRBJ2-1; maybe TRBD2 (6 bases). Looked up from germline, CDR1 is LNHDA and CDR2 is SQIVND (reference sequence). The CDR3 contains 13 residues. The DNA of the CDR3 is TGTGCCAGTGGTATTATGAGGGAGGCTGAGCAGTTATTC. Amino acid sequence: CASGIMREAEQLF.

This clonotype was recorded a few times. The rearrangement uses TRBV10-3 and TRBJ1-6, with D unresolved. The germline V gene has CDR1 ENHRY and CDR2 SYGVKD. V shed 0 bases and J shed 0 bases, with 6 bases lying between them. This CDR3 has 16 amino acids. CDR3 nucleotide sequence: TGTGCCATCAGTGAGTCCGCTAGCTCCTATAATTCACCCCTCCACTTT. This translates into CAISESASSYNSPLHF.

This clonotype occurred many times. This chain connects TRBV20-1 to TRBJ2-3, with D possibly matching TRBD1 (6 bases). The CDR3 is made up of 15 amino acids. V gave up 5 bases and J gave up 2 bases, with 17 bases separating them. Germline values: CDR1 DFQATT, CDR2 SNEGSKA (reference sequence). CDR3 residues: CSAPDRFDYTDTQYF. The CDR3, as DNA: TGCAGTGCTCCCGACAGGTTCGATTACACAGATACGCAGTATTTT.

In its sample, this clonotype was seen many times. Here the CDR3 reads CASSYERGEGKFGAFF. The CDR3 region has the DNA TGTGCCAGCAGTTACGAGCGCGGGGAGGGTAAATTTGGAGCTTTCTTT. The chain combines TRBV6-2 or TRBV6-3 with TRBJ1-1; no firm D call. Germline loops: CDR1 MNHEY, CDR2 SVGEGT. The CDR3 sequence is 16 residues long. The germline V and J ends were trimmed by 2 bases and 10 bases, with 23 bases remaining between them.

The table lists this clonotype with many counts. The genes are TRBV14 and TRBJ2-3; weak D call: TRBD2 (6 bases). The CDR3 loop spans 16 amino acids. Trimming took off 1 base at V and 1 base at J, with 12 bases between the two ends. Germline V gives CDR1 SGHDN, CDR2 FVKESK. DNA for the CDR3: TGTGCCAGCAGCCAAGTGGCAGGAGGGGGCACAGATACGCAGTATTTT. Its translation is CASSQVAGGGTDTQYF.

To note about this clonotype: This may stem from a read error, because a much larger clone lies one nucleotide away. The chain uses TRBV7-6 and TRBJ2-5; D gene ambiguous. The length of the CDR3 is 11 residues. Germline V CDR1 and CDR2: SGHVS, FNYEAQ. In nucleotides, the CDR3 is TGTGCCAGCAGCATAAGAGAGACCCAGCACTTC. As protein: CASSIRETQHF.

As concerns this clonotype: A read error may explain this, as a much larger clone is one base away. The V call is TRBV5-1, the J call TRBJ1-4, with D unclear. The CDR3 sequence is 14 residues long. Germline V gene lookup returns CDR1 SGHRS and CDR2 YFSETQ. The CDR3 nucleotides read TGCGCCCGCAGCTTGGCCCGAACGGTCGAAAAACTGTTTTTT. Amino acids: CARSLARTVEKLFF.

This clonotype was seen repeatedly, ten times or more. The chain uses TRBV29-1 and TRBJ2-2; D gene unclear. Trimming pared 4 bases from V and 1 base from J, leaving 4 bases between. Germline CDR1 is SQVTM and CDR2 is ANQGSEA. The CDR3 totals 12 residues. CDR3 sequence: CSVVVNTGELFF. The CDR3 region has the DNA TGCAGCGTTGTCGTGAACACCGGGGAGCTGTTTTTT.

Comment on this clonotype: A read error may explain this, as a much larger clone is one base away. This likely comes from a read error, as the CDR3 has no conserved phenylalanine or tryptophan at its end. V is TRBV5-6 and J is TRBJ1-1, with D hard to call. V gave up 2 bases and J gave up 2 bases, with 10 bases separating them. From germline, CDR1 is SGHDT and CDR2 YYEEEE. The CDR3 covers 14 residues. The CDR3 here is CASSFGGYNTEAFL. The CDR3 DNA sequence: TGTGCCAGCAGCTTTGGAGGATATAACACTGAAGCTTTCCTT.

This clonotype has only a few counts. The rearrangement links TRBV7-9 to TRBJ2-2; possible D gene TRBD2, 5 bases. This CDR3 has 18 residues. V was clipped by 4 bases and J by 5 bases, with 23 bases between them. The germline V gene encodes CDR1 SEHNR and CDR2 FQNEAQ (reference sequence). In nucleotides, the CDR3 is TGTGCCAGCAGCTCCCCCCCGGAGGTTGGCAAAACAACCGGGGAGCTGTTTTTT. Amino acid sequence: CASSSPPEVGKTTGELFF.

This clonotype was recorded many times. The V and J genes are TRBV12-3 or TRBV12-4 and TRBJ2-5; 10 bases line up with TRBD1. The junction had 7 bases not matched to a gene; V was cut back by 6 bases and J by 0 bases. CDR3 length: 16 residues. The CDR3 protein is CASRADRGPDQETQYF. CDR3 nucleotide sequence: TGTGCCAGCAGGGCCGACAGGGGGCCAGACCAAGAGACCCAGTACTTC.

This clonotype was recorded many times. This chain uses TRBV5-6 with TRBJ2-5; a possible D gene is TRBD1 (5 bases). The germline gives CDR1 SGHDT, CDR2 YYEEEE. This CDR3 has 15 amino acids. V was trimmed by 1 base and J by 1 base, leaving 11 bases between them. The CDR3, as DNA: TGTGCCAGCAGCTTGACTCTCAGGGCCCAAGAGACCCAGTACTTC. Residues: CASSLTLRAQETQYF.